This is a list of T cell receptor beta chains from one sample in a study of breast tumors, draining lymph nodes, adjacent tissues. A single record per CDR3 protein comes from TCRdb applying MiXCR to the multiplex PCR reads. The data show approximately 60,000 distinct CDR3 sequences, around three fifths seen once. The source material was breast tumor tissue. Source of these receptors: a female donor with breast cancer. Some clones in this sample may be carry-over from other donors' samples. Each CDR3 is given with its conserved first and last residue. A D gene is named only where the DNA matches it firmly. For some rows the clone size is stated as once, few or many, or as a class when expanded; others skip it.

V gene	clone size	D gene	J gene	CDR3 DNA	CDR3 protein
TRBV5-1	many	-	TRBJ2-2	TGCGCCAGCAGCTCCGCGGGGACCGGGGAGCTGTTTTTT	CASSSAGTGELFF
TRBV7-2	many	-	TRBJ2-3	TGTGCCAGCAGCTTAGGTTCACTAGCCCCCACAGATACGCAGTATTTT	CASSLGSLAPTDTQYF
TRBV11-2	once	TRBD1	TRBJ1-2	TGTGCCAGCAGCTTCCGCCAGACCCGCGCCCGGACAGGGAAACATGGCTACACCTTC	CASSFRQTRARTGKHGYTF
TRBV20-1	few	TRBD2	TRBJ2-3	TGCAGTGCTAGATTAGCGGGACTCACAGATACGCAGTATTTT	CSARLAGLTDTQYF
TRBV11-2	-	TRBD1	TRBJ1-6	TGTGCCAGCAGCCTCAGGGGACAGGGGTCTTCACCCCTCCACTTT	CASSLRGQGSSPLHF
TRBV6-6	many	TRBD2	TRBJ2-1	TGTGCCAGCAGCGGGACTAGCGGGAGGGGCAATGAGCAGTTCTTC	CASSGTSGRGNEQFF
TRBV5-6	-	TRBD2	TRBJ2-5	TGTGCCAGCAGCTTGCTAGCGGGAGTGGATGTAGAGACCCAGTACTTC	CASSLLAGVDVETQYF
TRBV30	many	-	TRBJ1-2	TGTGCCTGGAGTGTAGAATTTAACTATGGCTACACCTTC	CAWSVEFNYGYTF
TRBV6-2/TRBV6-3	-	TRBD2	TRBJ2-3	TGTGCCAGCAGTTACTCATTGGTAGCGGGAGAGGCAGATACGCAGTATTTT	CASSYSLVAGEADTQYF
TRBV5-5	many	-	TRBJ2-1	TGTGCCAGCAGCTTTTTCACAGCGGGTCGTTCCTACAATGAGCAGTTCTTC	CASSFFTAGRSYNEQFF
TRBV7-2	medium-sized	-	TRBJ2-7	TGTGCCAGCAGCTTAAGGATGGCAGGGCCTAGGGGGACGCGACCTTACGAGCAGTACTTC	CASSLRMAGPRGTRPYEQYF
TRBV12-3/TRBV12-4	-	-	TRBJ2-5	TGTGCCAGCAGTCTGAACCGATTT	CASSLNRF
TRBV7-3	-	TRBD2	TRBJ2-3	TGTGCCAGCAGCTCGCGACTAGCGGGAGTGGACCCCACAGATACGCAGTATTTT	CASSSRLAGVDPTDTQYF
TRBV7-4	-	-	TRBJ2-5	TGTGCCAGCAGCACAACAGGCCATCCACAAGAGACCCAGTACTTC	CASSTTGHPQETQYF
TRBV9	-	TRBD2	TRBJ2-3	TGTGCCAGCAGCGTCACTAGCGGGGGGGCTATAACAGATACGCAGTATTTT	CASSVTSGGAITDTQYF
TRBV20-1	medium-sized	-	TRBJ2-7	TGCAGTGCTAGGGGGTCAGAGCCGTACGAGCAGTACTTC	CSARGSEPYEQYF
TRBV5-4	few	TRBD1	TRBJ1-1	TGTGCCAGCAGCTTAAACAGGGGAGATGAAGCTTTCTTT	CASSLNRGDEAFF
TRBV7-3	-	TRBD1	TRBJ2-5	TGTGCCAGCAGCTCGGGACAGGGGGCCCAAGAGACCCAGTACTTC	CASSSGQGAQETQYF
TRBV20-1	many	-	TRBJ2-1	TGCAGTGCCCAATGGGGATTCAATGAGCAGTTCTTC	CSAQWGFNEQFF
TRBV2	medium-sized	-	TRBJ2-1	TGTGCCAGCAGCCTCTTAGAATCCACTGAGCAGTTCTTC	CASSLLESTEQFF
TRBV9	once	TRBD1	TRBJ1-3	TGTGCCAGCAGCGGGGATGGGGACAGGGCAAGGTCCAACACCATATATTTT	CASSGDGDRARSNTIYF
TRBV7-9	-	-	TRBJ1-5	TGTGCCAGCAGCTTAGGGGAGGGCCAGCCCCAGCATTTT	CASSLGEGQPQHF
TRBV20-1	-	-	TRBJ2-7	TGCAGTGCAAGAAGGACGGGGGCCTACGAGCAGTACTTC	CSARRTGAYEQYF
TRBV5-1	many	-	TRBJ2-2	TGCGCCAGCAGCCTGGACGGGGAGCTGTTTTTT	CASSLDGELFF
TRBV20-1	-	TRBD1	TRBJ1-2	TGCAGTGCCGCACAGGGGTCGGGTGGCTCCGCCTTC	CSAAQGSGGSAF
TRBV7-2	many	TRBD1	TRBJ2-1	TGTGCCAGCACCCCTGGGACAGGGGTTGTTAATGAGCAGTTCTTC	CASTPGTGVVNEQFF
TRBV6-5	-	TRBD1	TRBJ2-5	TGTGCCAGCAGTGCTAACAGGGGACGAGAGACCCAGTACTTC	CASSANRGRETQYF
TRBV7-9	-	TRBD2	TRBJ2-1	TGTGCCAGCAGCTTAAGAACTAGCGGGAGGGCCCCCTACAATGAGCAGTTCTTC	CASSLRTSGRAPYNEQFF
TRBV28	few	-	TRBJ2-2	TGTGCCAGCAGTTCTTCCTACTACCGGGACATTAACACCGGGGAGCTGTTTTTT	CASSSSYYRDINTGELFF
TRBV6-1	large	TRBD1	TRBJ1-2	TGTGCCAGCAGTGAAGGGACAGGGCTCTATGGCTACACCTTC	CASSEGTGLYGYTF
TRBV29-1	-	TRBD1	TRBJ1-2	TGCAGCGTTGAAGACCCCCGACAGGGGAGGGGTGGCTACACCTTC	CSVEDPRQGRGGYTF
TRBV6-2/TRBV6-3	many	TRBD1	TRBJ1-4	TGTGCCAGCAGCCGCACAGGGGATTTGTATGAAAAACTGTTTTTT	CASSRTGDLYEKLFF
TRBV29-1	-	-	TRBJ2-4	TGCAGCGTTGGAGTTTGGTCGGACATTCATGGCTTC	CSVGVWSDIHGF